The 10 T cell receptor beta chains given below trace back to one sample, sequenced in a study of cytomegalovirus exposure and HLA in healthy donors. Use of 60 Vbeta and 13 Jbeta primers characterized the PCR. Measured with immunoSEQ multiplex PCR; TCRdb has only the in-frame clones, and not every one. Found here are some 75,000 clones; the top ten clones hold around 7.5%. The sequenced material came from PBMCs. Receptors were obtained from a female donor in good health and CMV-seropositive.

This rearrangement joins TRBV19 to TRBJ1-5; a weak D match, TRBD1 (5 bases). The length of the CDR3 is 13 residues. V was cut by 1 base and J by 6 bases, with 7 bases left in between. CDR1 is LNHDA, CDR2 SQIVND, per germline (reference sequence). The CDR3 DNA sequence: TGTGCCAGTAGTATAGTAGGGGCTCAGCCCCAGCATTTT. Translation gives CASSIVGAQPQHF.

This chain uses TRBV14 with TRBJ2-1, with a weak D call TRBD2 (6 bases). The V gene's germline CDR1 is SGHDN and CDR2 FVKESK. The CDR3 extends over 14 amino acids. V lost 6 bases and J lost 4, with 13 bases in between. The CDR3 loop reads CASRRDSTYNEQFF. CDR3 nucleotides: TGTGCCAGCAGGCGGGACTCCACATACAATGAGCAGTTCTTC.

The J gene is TRBJ2-6, the V gene TRBV5-1; TRBD1 matches 9 bases. The V and J ends lost 4 bases and 2 bases, in that order; junction bases with no gene match: 1. Germline-derived CDR1 and CDR2 are SGHRS and YFSETQ. The CDR3 covers 15 residues. The CDR3: CASSRDRAGANVLTF. CDR3 DNA: TGCGCCAGCAGCCGGGACAGGGCTGGGGCCAACGTCCTGACTTTC. The whole variable domain, remainder taken from reference TRBV5-1 and TRBJ2-6, is KAGVTQTPRYLIKTRGQQVTLSCSPISGHRSVSWYQQTPGQGLQFLFEYFSETQRNKGNFPGRFSGRQFSNSRSEMNVSTLELGDSALYLCASSRDRAGANVLTFGAGSRLTVL.

V is TRBV5-1 and J is TRBJ1-2; TRBD1 is a possible D gene (6 bases). Trimming took off 0 bases at V and 1 base at J, with 13 bases between the two ends. Germline assignment: CDR1 SGHRS and CDR2 YFSETQ. The CDR3 is 16 residues long. The DNA of the CDR3 is TGCGCCAGCAGCTTGGGGCACAGGGATAGTAACTATGGCTACACCTTC. This sequence encodes CASSLGHRDSNYGYTF.

This chain links TRBV25-1 with TRBJ2-7, with 7 bases identical to TRBD2. There are 14 residues in the CDR3. The germline V gene has CDR1 MGHDK and CDR2 SYGVNS. After removal of 2 bases from V and 3 bases from J, the junction contained 4 bases not matched to a gene. The CDR3 nucleotides are TGTGCCAGCAGTGAAAGCGGGACTAACTACGAGCAGTACTTC. It specifies CASSESGTNYEQYF.

The chain employs TRBV30 and TRBJ2-7, with D possibly TRBD1 on 5 matching bases. CDR3 length: 13 amino acids. CDR1 is GTSNPN, CDR2 SVGIG, per germline (reference sequence). V lost 1 base, J lost 5 bases, and 12 bases lay in between. This CDR3 reads CAWSAGPADEQYF. In DNA, the CDR3 is TGTGCCTGGAGTGCAGGGCCGGCCGACGAGCAGTACTTC.

The chain uses TRBV4-3 and TRBJ1-1; 7 nucleotides align to TRBD1. In germline, CDR1 is LGHNA, CDR2 YSLEER. CDR3 length: 18 amino acids. The trim removed 2 bases at V and 5 bases at J, leaving 17 bases unmatched. As DNA, the CDR3 is TGCGCCAGCAGCCAATCCTGGATCGAGACAGGGAGGAGGACTGAAGCTTTCTTT. Encoded protein: CASSQSWIETGRRTEAFF.

The chain employs TRBV19 and TRBJ1-1, with 7 bases that match TRBD1. The CDR3 covers 15 residues. Germline V gene lookup returns CDR1 LNHDA and CDR2 SQIVND (reference sequence). V gave up 6 bases and J gave up 0 bases; unmatched junction bases: 7. CDR3 protein: CASSPTGKMNTEAFF. CDR3 nucleotides: TGTGCCAGTAGCCCGACAGGGAAAATGAACACTGAAGCTTTCTTT.

This chain links TRBV6-1 with TRBJ1-2, with 10 bases matching TRBD1. This CDR3 has 15 residues. Germline trimming cut 0 bases from V and 3 bases from J; bases unmatched to any gene: 1. In germline, CDR1 is MNHNS, CDR2 SASEGT. The CDR3 reads CASSEATGGYYGYTF. The CDR3 nucleotides read TGTGCCAGCAGTGAAGCGACAGGGGGCTACTATGGCTACACCTTC.

Points on this clone: The same CDR3 arises from other DNA sequences in this sample as well. The chain joins TRBV7-2 to TRBJ2-5; D unclear. In germline, CDR1 is SGHTA, CDR2 FQGNSA. There are 11 residues in the CDR3. V gave up 5 bases and J gave up 3 bases, with 4 bases separating them. CDR3 sequence reads: CASSLKETQYF. The CDR3 DNA reads as TGTGCCAGCAGCCTTAAAGAGACCCAGTACTTC.